The 14 T cell receptor beta chains in this list originate from one sample, sequenced in a study of T cells in Graves' hyperthyroidism and ophthalmopathy. From RNA transcripts, TCR beta CDR3 regions were amplified. The HTBI primer set was used in a first-round RT-PCR of the TCR CDR3. TCRdb re-analysed the multiplex PCR reads in MiXCR, keeping a single row per CDR3 protein. The repertoire holds 300,000 to 350,000 distinct CDR3 sequences, 14% seen once, with around 25% in the top ten. The specimen sequenced was blood. These receptors were collected from a young woman with Graves' hyperthyroidism.

This clonotype was counted many times. This chain uses TRBV29-1 with TRBJ2-1, with 7 bases fitting TRBD2. The CDR3 loop spans 11 amino acids. Germline V gives CDR1 SQVTM, CDR2 ANQGSEA. Losses at the gene ends were 7 bases for V and 6 bases for J; bases not matched to a gene: 3. The CDR3 sequence: CSARTSNEQFF. CDR3 sequence (DNA): TGCAGCGCCCGGACTAGCAATGAGCAGTTCTTC.

This clonotype was seen ten or more times. The rearrangement joins TRBV2 to TRBJ1-1; 8 positions agree with TRBD1. Germline V gene lookup returns CDR1 SNHLY and CDR2 FYNNEI. The CDR3 is made up of 13 amino acids. Trimming took 6 bases from V and 1 from J; bases not matched to a gene: 1. CDR3 amino acids: CASRGQENTEAFF. CDR3 coding DNA: TGTGCCAGCAGGGGACAGGAGAACACTGAAGCTTTCTTT.

This clonotype was detected many times. The rearrangement joins TRBV20-1 to TRBJ2-7, with 7 bases that match TRBD2. CDR1 and CDR2 (germline): DFQATT, SNEGSKA (reference sequence). Germline trimming cut 6 bases from V and 5 bases from J; bases unmatched to any gene: 19. The CDR3 has 16 amino acids. The CDR3 nucleotides read TGCAGTGCGATCCCTATTGCGGCGGGAGACTTCCACGAGCAGTACTTC. Amino acids: CSAIPIAAGDFHEQYF.

This clonotype occurred many times. J is TRBJ2-1 and V is TRBV6-1; 7 bases are a match to TRBD2. Germline CDR1 MNHNS, CDR2 SASEGT. V lost 6 bases and J lost 0; bases outside the gene matches: 5. The CDR3 has 15 residues. This chain's CDR3 is CASSISGTSYNEQFF. The DNA for the CDR3 is TGTGCCAGCAGCATCAGCGGGACCTCCTACAATGAGCAGTTCTTC.

This clonotype was counted ten times or more. The chain carries TRBV27 and TRBJ2-1; D not resolved. Trimming cost V 9 bases and J 6 bases, with 18 bases left between them. The germline V gene has CDR1 MNHEY and CDR2 SMNVEV (reference sequence). This CDR3 has 14 amino acids. CDR3 DNA sequence: TGTGCCAGGGTTAGAGGTGGGTCAGGCAATGAGCAGTTCTTC. Translating gives CARVRGGSGNEQFF.

This clonotype appeared many times. The chain links TRBV12-3 or TRBV12-4 to TRBJ2-5, with D unclear. CDR3 size: 14 residues. Trimming left V 3 bases short and J 1 base short, with 9 bases between. The CDR3 here is CASSLVAPQETQYF. In DNA, the CDR3 is TGTGCCAGCAGTTTGGTGGCCCCCCAAGAGACCCAGTACTTC.

This chain connects TRBV28 to TRBJ2-4; weak D call: TRBD1 (7 bases). V was pared by 6 bases and J by 0 bases, with 15 bases between. CDR1 and CDR2 from the germline V gene are MDHEN and SYDVKM. This CDR3 comprises 16 residues. The DNA for the CDR3 is TGTGCCAGCAGCCCCCCAGGGGGACTAGCCAAAAACATTCAGTACTTC. This encodes CASSPPGGLAKNIQYF.

Ten or more counts support this clonotype. The genes are TRBV15 and TRBJ2-1; the D gene is possibly TRBD1 (6 bases). Between the trimmed V and J ends, which lost 0 bases and 5 bases, there was a span of 14 bases. This CDR3 spans 16 amino acids. Germline lookup yields CDR1 LNHNV and CDR2 YYDKDF (reference sequence). The CDR3 spells CATSRDRQGSNNEQFF. In nucleotides, the CDR3 is TGTGCCACCAGCAGAGATCGCCAGGGGTCGAACAATGAGCAGTTCTTC. The full variable domain, completed using reference TRBV15 and TRBJ2-1, is DAMVIQNPRYQVTQFGKPVTLSCSQTLNHNVMYWYQQKSSQAPKLLFHYYDKDFNNEADTPDNFQSRRPNTSFCFLDIRSPGLGDTAMYLCATSRDRQGSNNEQFFGPGTRLTVL.

This clonotype was counted a few times. The chain recombines TRBV12-3 or TRBV12-4 with TRBJ2-2; 10 nucleotides agree with TRBD1. The CDR3 extends over 15 amino acids. With 4 bases clipped from V and 7 bases from J, the junction kept 6 bases outside the gene matches. The CDR3 DNA is TGTGCCAGCAGTTCCGCGGACAGGGGGGTCGGGGAGCTGTTTTTT. This sequence encodes CASSSADRGVGELFF.

This clonotype was seen repeatedly, ten times or more. The CDR3 here is CASSSYHGNTQYF. The CDR3 DNA is TGTGCCAGCAGCTCCTACCATGGAAATACGCAGTATTTT. V is TRBV7-2 and J is TRBJ2-3; no definite D call. The CDR3 loop spans 13 amino acids. V lost 4 bases to trimming and J lost 7 bases, with 12 bases between them. Germline V lookup: CDR1 SGHTA, CDR2 FQGNSA.

This clonotype was counted ten times or more. The chain is built from TRBV27 and TRBJ2-2; possibly TRBD2 for D (6 bases). Germline-derived CDR1 and CDR2 are MNHEY and SMNVEV (reference sequence). V was pared by 5 bases and J by 6 bases, with 13 bases between. The CDR3 has 14 residues. The CDR3 reads CASSRLDFAGELFF. CDR3 DNA: TGTGCCAGCAGTCGACTAGATTTCGCCGGGGAGCTGTTTTTT.

This clonotype occurred a few times. DNA for the CDR3: TGTGCCACCCTCCGGGACAGAACCTACGAGCAGTACTTC. It is translated as CATLRDRTYEQYF. The V and J genes are TRBV6-1 and TRBJ2-7; 7 nucleotides line up with TRBD1. CDR1 MNHNS and CDR2 SASEGT come from the germline V gene. CDR3 length: 13 residues. V shed 10 bases, J shed 2 bases, and the junction held 8 bases outside the gene matches.

This clonotype was counted between two and nine times. The V call is TRBV4-2, the J call TRBJ2-3, with D possibly TRBD2 on 6 matching bases. The CDR3 is 15 residues long. The germline V gene encodes CDR1 LGHNA and CDR2 YNFKEQ. The V and J ends lost 0 bases and 1 base respectively, with 8 bases between them. For the CDR3, the DNA is TGTGCCAGCAGCCAAGAACCTAGCGGCACAGATACGCAGTATTTT. As protein: CASSQEPSGTDTQYF.

This clonotype was seen a handful of times. The chain joins TRBV4-1 to TRBJ2-7, with a possible D match to TRBD2 (5 bases). This CDR3 contains 14 residues. V dropped 5 bases and J dropped 6 bases, with 17 bases sitting between them. The germline V gene encodes CDR1 MGHRA and CDR2 YSYEKL. The CDR3 loop is CASSKVSLRGEQYF. The DNA for the CDR3 is TGCGCCAGCAGCAAAGTCAGTCTCCGGGGCGAGCAGTACTTC.